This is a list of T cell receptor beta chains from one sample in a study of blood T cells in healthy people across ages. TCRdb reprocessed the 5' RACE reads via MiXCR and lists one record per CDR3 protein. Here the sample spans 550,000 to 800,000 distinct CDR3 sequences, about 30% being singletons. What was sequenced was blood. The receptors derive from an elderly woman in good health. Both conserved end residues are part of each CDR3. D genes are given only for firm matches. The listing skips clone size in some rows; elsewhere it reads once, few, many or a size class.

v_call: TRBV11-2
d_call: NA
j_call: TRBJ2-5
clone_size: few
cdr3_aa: CASSSLRDEQYF
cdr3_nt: TGTGCCAGCAGCTCCCTCCGAGATGAGCAGTACTTC

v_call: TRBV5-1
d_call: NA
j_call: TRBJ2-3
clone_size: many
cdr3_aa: CASSLAGLVGDTQYF
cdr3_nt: TGCGCCAGCAGCTTGGCCGGTCTAGTAGGGGATACGCAGTATTTT

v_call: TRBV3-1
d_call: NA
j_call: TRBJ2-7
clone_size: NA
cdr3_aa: CASSPGGASSYEQYF
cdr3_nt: TGTGCCAGCAGCCCCGGAGGGGCAAGCTCCTACGAGCAGTACTTC

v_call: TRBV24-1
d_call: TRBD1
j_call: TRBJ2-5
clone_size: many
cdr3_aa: CATSDIQGDETQYF
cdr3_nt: TGTGCCACCAGTGACATACAGGGGGATGAGACCCAGTACTTC

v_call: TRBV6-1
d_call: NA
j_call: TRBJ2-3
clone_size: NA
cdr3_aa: CASSKEGGGTDTQYF
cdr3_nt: TGTGCCAGCAGTAAAGAGGGAGGTGGGACAGATACGCAGTATTTT

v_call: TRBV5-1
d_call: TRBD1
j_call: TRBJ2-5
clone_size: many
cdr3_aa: CASSSGTVQETQYF
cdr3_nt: TGCGCCAGCAGCTCGGGGACAGTCCAAGAGACCCAGTACTTC

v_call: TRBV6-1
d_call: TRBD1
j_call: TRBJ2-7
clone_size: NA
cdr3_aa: CASSAGTGRSYEQYF
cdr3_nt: TGTGCCAGTAGTGCCGGGACAGGCCGCTCCTACGAGCAGTACTTC

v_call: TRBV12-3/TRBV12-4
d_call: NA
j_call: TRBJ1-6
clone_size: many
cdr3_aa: CASSLAGGSSPLHF
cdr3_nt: TGTGCCAGCAGTTTAGCGGGCGGCAGTTCACCCCTCCACTTT

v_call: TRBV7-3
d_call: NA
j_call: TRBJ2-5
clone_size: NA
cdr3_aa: CASSSPNTNEQYF
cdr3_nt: TGTGCCAGCAGCTCACCCAACACCAATGAGCAGTACTTC

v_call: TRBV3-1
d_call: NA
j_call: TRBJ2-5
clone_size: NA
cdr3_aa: CANSQRDYNEQYF
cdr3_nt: TGTGCCAACAGCCAAAGGGATTACAATGAGCAGTACTTC

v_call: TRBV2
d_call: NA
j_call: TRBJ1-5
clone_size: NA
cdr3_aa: CAKGLGSNQPQHF
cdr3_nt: TGTGCCAAAGGATTGGGGAGCAATCAGCCCCAGCATTTT

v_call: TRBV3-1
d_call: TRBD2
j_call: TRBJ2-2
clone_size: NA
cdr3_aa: CASSQGLAGGLTGELFF
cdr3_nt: TGTGCCAGCAGCCAAGGACTAGCGGGAGGTCTCACCGGGGAGCTGTTTTTT

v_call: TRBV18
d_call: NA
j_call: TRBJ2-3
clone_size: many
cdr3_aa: CASSPLSEAFFTDTQYF
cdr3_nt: TGTGCCAGCTCACCACTCTCGGAAGCGTTTTTCACAGATACGCAGTATTTT

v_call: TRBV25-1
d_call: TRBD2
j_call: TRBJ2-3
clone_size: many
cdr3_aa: CASSDSAGGRSTDTQYF
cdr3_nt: TGTGCCAGCAGTGATTCAGCGGGGGGGCGAAGCACAGATACGCAGTATTTT

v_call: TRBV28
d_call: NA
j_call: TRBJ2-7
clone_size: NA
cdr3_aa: CASDPGIVLSYEQYF
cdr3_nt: TGTGCCAGCGACCCAGGGATTGTCCTCTCCTACGAGCAGTACTTC

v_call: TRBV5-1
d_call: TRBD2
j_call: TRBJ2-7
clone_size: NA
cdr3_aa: CASSFREASSYEQYF
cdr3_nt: TGCGCCAGCAGCTTTCGGGAGGCTAGTTCCTACGAGCAGTACTTC

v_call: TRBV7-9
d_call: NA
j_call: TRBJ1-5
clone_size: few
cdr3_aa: CASSSGGGQPQHF
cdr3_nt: TGTGCCAGCAGCTCCGGGGGGGGCCAGCCCCAGCATTTT

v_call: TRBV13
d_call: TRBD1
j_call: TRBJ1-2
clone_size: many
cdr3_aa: CASSLGSGGYGYTF
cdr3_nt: TGCGCCAGCAGCTTGGGGTCAGGGGGCTATGGCTACACCTTC

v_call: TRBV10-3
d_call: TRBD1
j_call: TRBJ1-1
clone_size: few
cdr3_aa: CAISGADRGPLNTEAFF
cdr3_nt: TGTGCCATCAGTGGGGCGGACAGGGGCCCCCTGAACACTGAAGCTTTCTTT

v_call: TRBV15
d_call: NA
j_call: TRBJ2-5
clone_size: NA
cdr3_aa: CATSRGGITKETQYF
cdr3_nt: TGTGCCACCAGCAGAGGAGGGATAACCAAAGAGACCCAGTACTTC

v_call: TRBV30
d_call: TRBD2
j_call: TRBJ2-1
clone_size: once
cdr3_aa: CAGGREGQFF
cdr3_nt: TGTGCCGGAGGTCGGGAGGGGCAGTTCTTC

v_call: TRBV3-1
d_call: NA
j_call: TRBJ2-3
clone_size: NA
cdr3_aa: CASSQVGANVGTDTQYF
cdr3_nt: TGTGCCAGCAGCCAAGTAGGCGCCAACGTGGGGACAGATACGCAGTATTTT

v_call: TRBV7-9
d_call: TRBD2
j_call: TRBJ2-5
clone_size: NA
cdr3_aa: CASSSLTGGQETQYF
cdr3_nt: TGTGCCAGCAGCTCATTGACCGGGGGGCAAGAGACCCAGTACTTC

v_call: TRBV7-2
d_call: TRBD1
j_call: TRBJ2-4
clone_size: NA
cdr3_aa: CASSFLGQGAKNIQYF
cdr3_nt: TGTGCCAGCAGCTTCCTAGGACAGGGAGCCAAAAACATTCAGTACTTC

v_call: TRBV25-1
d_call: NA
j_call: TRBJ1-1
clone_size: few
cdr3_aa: CASSEGGLGNTEAFF
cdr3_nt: TGTGCCAGCAGTGAGGGAGGATTAGGAAACACTGAAGCTTTCTTT

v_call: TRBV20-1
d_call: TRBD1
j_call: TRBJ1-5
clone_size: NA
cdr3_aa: CSASGQGAPYSNQPQHF
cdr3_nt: TGCAGTGCTTCGGGACAGGGGGCCCCATATAGCAATCAGCCCCAGCATTTT

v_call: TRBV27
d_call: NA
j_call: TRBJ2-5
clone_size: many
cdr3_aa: CASSELGETQYF
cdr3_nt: TGTGCCAGCAGTGAACTAGGCGAGACCCAGTACTTC

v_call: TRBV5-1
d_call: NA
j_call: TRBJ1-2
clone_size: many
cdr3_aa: CASTTDGGFGFGYTF
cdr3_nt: TGCGCCAGCACCACGGATGGGGGTTTTGGATTCGGCTACACCTTC

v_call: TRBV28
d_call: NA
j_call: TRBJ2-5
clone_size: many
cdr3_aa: CASSEPRGYLEETQYF
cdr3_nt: TGTGCCAGCAGTGAACCGCGGGGCTACCTAGAAGAGACCCAGTACTTC

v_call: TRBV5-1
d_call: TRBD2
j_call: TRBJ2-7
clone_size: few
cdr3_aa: CASSRLAGTSEQYF
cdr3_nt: TGCGCCAGCAGTCGACTAGCGGGAACCAGCGAGCAGTACTTC

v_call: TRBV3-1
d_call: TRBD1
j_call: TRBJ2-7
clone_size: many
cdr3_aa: CASSPRMGTGGYEQYF
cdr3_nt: TGTGCCAGCAGCCCACGAATGGGAACAGGGGGCTACGAGCAGTACTTC

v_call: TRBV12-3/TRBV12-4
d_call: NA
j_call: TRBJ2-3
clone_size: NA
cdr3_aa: CASSFEQGSRVSTDTQYF
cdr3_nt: TGTGCCAGCAGTTTTGAACAGGGCTCTAGGGTGAGCACAGATACGCAGTATTTT

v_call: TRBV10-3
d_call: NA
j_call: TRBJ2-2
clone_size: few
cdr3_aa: CAIREGQSGELFF
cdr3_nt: TGTGCCATCAGGGAGGGACAGTCCGGGGAGCTGTTTTTT

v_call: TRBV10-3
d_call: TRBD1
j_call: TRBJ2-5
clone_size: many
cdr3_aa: CAISESGQGAETQYF
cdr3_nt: TGTGCCATCAGTGAGTCGGGACAGGGGGCAGAGACCCAGTACTTC

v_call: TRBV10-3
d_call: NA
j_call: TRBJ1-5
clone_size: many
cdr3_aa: CATSGSADQPQHF
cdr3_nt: TGTGCCACCTCAGGCAGCGCGGATCAGCCCCAGCATTTT

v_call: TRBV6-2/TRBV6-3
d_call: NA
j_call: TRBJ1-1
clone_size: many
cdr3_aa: CASSYQGTTEAFF
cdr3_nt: TGTGCCAGCAGTTACCAGGGGACCACTGAAGCTTTCTTT

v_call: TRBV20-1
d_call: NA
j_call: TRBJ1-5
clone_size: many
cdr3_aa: CSARRWGSNQPQHF
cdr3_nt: TGCAGTGCTAGAAGGTGGGGTAGCAATCAGCCCCAGCATTTT

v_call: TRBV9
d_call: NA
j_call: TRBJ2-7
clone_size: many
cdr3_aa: CASSVGPLSLPYEQYF
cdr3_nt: TGTGCCAGCAGCGTAGGGCCACTAAGTTTACCCTACGAGCAGTACTTC

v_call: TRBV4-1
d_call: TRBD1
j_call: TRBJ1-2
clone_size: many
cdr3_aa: CASSRGETRTGVGYTF
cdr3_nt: TGCGCCAGCAGCCGAGGAGAGACCAGGACAGGGGTGGGCTACACCTTC

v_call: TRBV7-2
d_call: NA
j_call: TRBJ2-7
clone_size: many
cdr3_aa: CASSLGDPPYYEQYF
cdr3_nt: TGTGCCAGCAGCCTGGGGGACCCACCTTATTACGAGCAGTACTTC

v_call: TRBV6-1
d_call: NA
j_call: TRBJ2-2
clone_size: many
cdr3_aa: CASSEERNTGELFF
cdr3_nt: TGTGCCAGCAGTGAGGAGCGAAACACCGGGGAGCTGTTTTTT

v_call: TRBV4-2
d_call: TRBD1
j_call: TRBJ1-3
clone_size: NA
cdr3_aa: CASSQAGTGAPSSGNTIYF
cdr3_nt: TGTGCCAGCAGCCAGGCCGGGACAGGGGCTCCTAGCTCTGGAAACACCATATATTTT

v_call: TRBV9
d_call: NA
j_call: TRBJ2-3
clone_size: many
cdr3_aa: CASSTGPSTDTQYF
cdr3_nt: TGTGCCAGCAGCACAGGCCCTAGCACAGATACGCAGTATTTT

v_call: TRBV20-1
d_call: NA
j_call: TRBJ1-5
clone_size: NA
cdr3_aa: CSARTAFSNQPQHF
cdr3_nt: TGCAGTGCTAGGACAGCTTTTAGCAATCAGCCCCAGCATTTT

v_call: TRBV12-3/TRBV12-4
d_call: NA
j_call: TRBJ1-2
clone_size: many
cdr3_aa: CASSLSSPPQNYGYTF
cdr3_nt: TGTGCCAGCAGTTTATCTTCCCCACCTCAAAACTATGGCTACACCTTC

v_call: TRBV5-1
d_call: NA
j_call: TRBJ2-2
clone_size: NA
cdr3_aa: CASNRAGATGELFF
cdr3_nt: TGCGCCAGCAATAGGGCGGGGGCCACCGGGGAGCTGTTTTTT

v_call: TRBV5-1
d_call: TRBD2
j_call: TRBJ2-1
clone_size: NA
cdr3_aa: CASSLREVGSNEQFF
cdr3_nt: TGCGCCAGCAGCTTGCGGGAGGTTGGGTCGAATGAGCAGTTCTTC

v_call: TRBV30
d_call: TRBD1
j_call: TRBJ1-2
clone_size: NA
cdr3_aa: CAWTGGVNYGYTF
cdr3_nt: TGTGCCTGGACAGGGGGCGTCAACTATGGCTACACCTTC

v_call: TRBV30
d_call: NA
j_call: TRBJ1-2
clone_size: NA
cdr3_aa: CAWSPGGRGYTF
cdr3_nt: TGTGCCTGGAGTCCGGGGGGTAGAGGCTACACCTTC

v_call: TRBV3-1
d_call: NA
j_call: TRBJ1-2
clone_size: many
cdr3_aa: CASSPRGSYGYTF
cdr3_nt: TGTGCCAGCAGCCCCAGGGGTTCCTATGGCTACACCTTC

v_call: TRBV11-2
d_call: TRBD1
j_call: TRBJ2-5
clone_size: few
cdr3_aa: CASSSSQGARETQYF
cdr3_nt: TGTGCCAGCAGCTCTAGCCAGGGGGCAAGAGAGACCCAGTACTTC

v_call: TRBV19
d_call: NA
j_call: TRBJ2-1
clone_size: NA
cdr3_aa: CASSIPINLKPSEQFF
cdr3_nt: TGTGCCAGTAGTATCCCGATAAACCTAAAGCCGAGTGAGCAGTTCTTC

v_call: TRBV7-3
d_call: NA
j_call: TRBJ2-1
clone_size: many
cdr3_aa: CASSLMDNEQFF
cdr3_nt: TGTGCCAGCAGCTTAATGGACAATGAGCAGTTCTTC

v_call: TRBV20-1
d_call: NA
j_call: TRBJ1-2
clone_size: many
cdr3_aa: CSAPQQGSYGYTF
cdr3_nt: TGCAGTGCCCCACAACAGGGATCCTATGGCTACACCTTC

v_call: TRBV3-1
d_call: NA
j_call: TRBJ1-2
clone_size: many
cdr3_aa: CASSQERDSYGYTF
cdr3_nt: TGTGCCAGCAGCCAAGAAAGGGATAGCTATGGCTACACCTTC

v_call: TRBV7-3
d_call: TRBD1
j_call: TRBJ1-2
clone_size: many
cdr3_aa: CASSQGGGRGYTF
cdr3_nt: TGTGCCAGCAGCCAGGGGGGAGGAAGAGGCTACACCTTC

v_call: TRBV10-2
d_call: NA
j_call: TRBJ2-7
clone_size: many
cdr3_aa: CASMSSMAEQYF
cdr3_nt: TGCGCCAGCATGTCTTCTATGGCCGAGCAGTACTTC

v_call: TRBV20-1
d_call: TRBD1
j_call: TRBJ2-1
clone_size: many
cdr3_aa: CSARGRGQGGEQFF
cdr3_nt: TGCAGTGCTAGAGGGCGCGGACAGGGAGGTGAGCAGTTCTTC

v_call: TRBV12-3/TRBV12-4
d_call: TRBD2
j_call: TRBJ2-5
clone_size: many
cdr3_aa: CASSLPSGGGETQYF
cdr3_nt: TGTGCCAGCAGTTTACCTAGCGGGGGCGGGGAGACCCAGTACTTC

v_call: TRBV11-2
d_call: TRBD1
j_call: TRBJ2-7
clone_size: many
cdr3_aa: CASSLWDSETYEQYF
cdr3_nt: TGTGCCAGCAGCTTATGGGACAGCGAAACCTACGAGCAGTACTTC